The clone carrying this T cell receptor (beta chain) was seen just once. This sample is drawn from a study of shared clonotypes between healthy human individuals. The V end was cut by 0 bases, the J end by 0 bases, with 14 bases between. Germline lookup yields CDR1 SGDLS and CDR2 YYNGEE. This CDR3 contains 17 residues. Genomic DNA of every subset was divided equally among multiple immunoSEQ plates. Sequenced by immunoSEQ multiplex PCR; TCRdb stores in-frame clones only, minus some. The sample includes roughly 1.4 million clones, around 98.5% of them seen just once. This chain connects TRBV9 to TRBJ2-3; D uncertain. The sequencing input was naive CD4+ T cells sorted from blood. Subset noted: CD45RA+ positively selected. The receptor's source is a man in his thirties or forties in good health. The CDR3 protein is CASSVEISPISTDTQYF. For the CDR3, the DNA is TGTGCCAGCAGCGTAGAAATTAGCCCTATAAGCACAGATACGCAGTATTTT.